Listed below are T cell receptor beta chains from one sample, sequenced in a study of T cells in localized non-small cell lung cancer. Generated by immunoSEQ multiplex PCR, the TCRdb table keeps only in-frame clones and is missing some. The data contain over a thousand clones, around 23% of them singletons. Material: normal lung tissue next to the tumor, obtained before any cancer treatment. These receptors were taken from an older male donor with stage I lung adenocarcinoma. The CDR3 runs from the conserved cysteine through the conserved F or W. D genes are given only for firm matches.

TRBV11-3	TRBJ1-1	.	15	CASSFGAAENTEAFF
TRBV6-8	TRBJ1-1	.	15	CASGGAPWPGPGAFF
TRBV6-8	TRBJ1-1	TRBD1	14	CASRAQGAWTEAFF
TRBV15	TRBJ2-3	.	14	CATSSLQGPDTQYF
TRBV29-1	TRBJ2-6	TRBD1	18	CSVEEGWGQISGANVLTF
TRBV19	TRBJ2-5	.	13	CASSDKGEETQYF
TRBV23-1	TRBJ2-1	.	13	CASSQDGYNEQFF
TRBV10-2	TRBJ2-1	.	13	CASSEGRFNEQFF
TRBV6-8	TRBJ2-7	.	13	CASRGLPFHEQYF
TRBV6-8	TRBJ2-7	TRBD1	15	CASTTRGTGQGEQYF
TRBV6-8	TRBJ1-2	.	12	CASRQANYGYTF
TRBV6-8	TRBJ2-2	.	13	CASTAFGTGELFF
TRBV11-3	TRBJ2-3	.	16	CASSLGGAGLADTQYF
TRBV30	TRBJ1-6	TRBD1	14	CAWVIQGMGSPLHF
TRBV6-8	TRBJ1-2	.	13	CASRGGRYYGYTF
TRBV28	TRBJ1-2	TRBD1	14	CASRRQGSYYGYTF
TRBV11-3	TRBJ2-2	.	15	CASSFSETNTGELFF
TRBV29-1	TRBJ2-1	.	14	CSVGWRGSNNEQFF
TRBV28	TRBJ2-1	.	15	CASSLILASYNEQFF
TRBV19	TRBJ2-1	TRBD2	14	CASRWTGGPSEQFF
TRBV6-8	TRBJ2-5	.	15	CASSYSMNREETQYF
TRBV30	TRBJ2-3	.	15	CAWTPGAAPTDTQYF
TRBV28	TRBJ1-5	TRBD1	17	CASSFPQTGTGDQPQHF
TRBV9	TRBJ1-3	.	15	CASSVHGGEGNTIYF
TRBV6-8	TRBJ2-2	TRBD1	13	CASRTGDTGELFF
TRBV11-3	TRBJ1-1	TRBD1	16	CASSRATGTGNTEAFF
TRBV25-1	TRBJ2-2	TRBD1	13	CASSGTAVGELFF
TRBV19	TRBJ2-7	.	12	CATSPGSGEQYF
TRBV11-3	TRBJ2-7	.	14	CASSLGLATNEQYF
TRBV30	TRBJ1-2	.	13	CAWSVRGEGGYTF
TRBV11-3	TRBJ2-3	TRBD2	16	CASSSIGGGTTDTQYF
TRBV6-8	TRBJ2-3	.	17	CASSPSLLARSTDTQYF
TRBV10-3	TRBJ1-2	TRBD1	16	CAISESRDREDYGYTF
TRBV19	TRBJ1-5	TRBD1	17	CASSTYGTGDRNQPQHF
TRBV6-8	TRBJ2-3	TRBD1	15	CASSPGQGATDTQYF
TRBV14	TRBJ2-2	.	14	CASSQSLFVRELFF
TRBV19	TRBJ1-4	TRBD1	15	CASSIAGTGGGKLFF